This TCR beta chain was identified during a study of beta chain features in type 1 diabetes. General study points: For cells with high TCR expression, cDNA sequencing could yield over-representation. Within each of all four CD4+ subsets, Type 1 diabetes patients had TCRB CDR3s that were moderately but significantly shorter.

CDR3 length equals 15 residues. Germline V gives CDR1 SGDLS, CDR2 YYNGEE. Losses at the gene ends were 3 bases for V and 1 base for J; bases not matched to a gene: 5. About this clone itself: The antigen remains unidentified.

Investigators reverse transcribed all isolated RNA, so they sequenced expressed TCRB transcripts. Here immunoSEQ multiplex PCR was the method, and the copy in TCRdb shows in-frame clones only, minus some. The table includes 400,000 or so clones, over 9.5% detected once. The chain has TRBV9 and TRBJ1-1, with 8 bases aligning to TRBD1. The sample comprised naive CD4+ T cells from blood. The sequence came from a woman aged 18-29 years with type 1 diabetes. The CDR3 here is CASSATGTGNTEAFF. CDR3 nucleotides: TGTGCCAGCAGCGCAACCGGGACAGGGAACACTGAAGCTTTCTTT.